The 5 T cell receptor beta chains below all came from one sample that was sequenced in a study of identical twins. Each CDR3 protein is one row after TCRdb ran MiXCR on the 5' RACE reads. The profile shows hundreds of thousands of distinct CDR3 sequences, 8.5% to 9% of them singletons. This same sample was also taken into another study, of yellow fever vaccine responses in identical twins.

The sample consisted of PBMCs. These receptors were collected from a woman younger than 30 in good health.

In its sample, this clonotype was seen many times. This sequence joins TRBV11-2 and TRBJ2-1, with 9 bases matching TRBD1. J was trimmed by 6 bases and V by 6 bases; bases with no gene match: 15. Per the germline V gene, CDR1 is SGHAT and CDR2 is FQNNGV. The CDR3 runs to 17 residues. The CDR3 nucleotides are TGTGCCAGCAGACACACAGGGGGCGCGCGGGTCAGCAATGAGCAGTTCTTC. Translation gives CASRHTGGARVSNEQFF.

This clonotype was found a few times. The CDR3 sequence: CAGGADSTEAFF. The CDR3 DNA reads TGTGCCGGGGGCGCAGATTCCACTGAAGCTTTCTTT. The chain links TRBV7-9 to TRBJ1-1; D possibly corresponds to TRBD1 (6 bases). The germline V gene has CDR1 SEHNR and CDR2 FQNEAQ (reference sequence). V was cut by 11 bases and J by 4 bases, with 14 bases left in between. This CDR3 comprises 12 residues.

The V call is TRBV6-1, the J call TRBJ2-1; TRBD2 matches 10 bases. The germline gives CDR1 MNHNS, CDR2 SASEGT. J gave up 2 bases and V 6 bases, and 4 bases lay outside the gene matches. The CDR3 covers 15 residues. CDR3 DNA: TGTGCCAGCAGGAGGACTAGCGGAACCTACAATGAGCAGTTCTTC. Translation gives CASRRTSGTYNEQFF.

The V and J genes are TRBV5-1 and TRBJ2-5; either TRBD1 or TRBD2 may fit D (6 bases each). Trimming stripped 4 bases from V and 5 bases from J, with 18 bases between. From germline, CDR1 is SGHRS and CDR2 YFSETQ. This CDR3 is 15 amino acids long. CDR3 amino acids: CASSVGSWGAETQYF. The CDR3 bases are TGCGCCAGCAGCGTAGGATCGTGGGGGGCTGAGACCCAGTACTTC.

This clonotype was seen at least ten times. The gene calls are TRBV7-6 and TRBJ1-5; TRBD1 matches 8 bases. Germline values: CDR1 SGHVS, CDR2 FNYEAQ. The CDR3 is 15 residues long. J was trimmed by 5 bases and V by 1 base; bases with no gene match: 4. The CDR3 region is CASSLVLQGDQPQHF. DNA of the CDR3: TGTGCCAGCAGCTTAGTTTTACAGGGGGATCAGCCCCAGCATTTT.